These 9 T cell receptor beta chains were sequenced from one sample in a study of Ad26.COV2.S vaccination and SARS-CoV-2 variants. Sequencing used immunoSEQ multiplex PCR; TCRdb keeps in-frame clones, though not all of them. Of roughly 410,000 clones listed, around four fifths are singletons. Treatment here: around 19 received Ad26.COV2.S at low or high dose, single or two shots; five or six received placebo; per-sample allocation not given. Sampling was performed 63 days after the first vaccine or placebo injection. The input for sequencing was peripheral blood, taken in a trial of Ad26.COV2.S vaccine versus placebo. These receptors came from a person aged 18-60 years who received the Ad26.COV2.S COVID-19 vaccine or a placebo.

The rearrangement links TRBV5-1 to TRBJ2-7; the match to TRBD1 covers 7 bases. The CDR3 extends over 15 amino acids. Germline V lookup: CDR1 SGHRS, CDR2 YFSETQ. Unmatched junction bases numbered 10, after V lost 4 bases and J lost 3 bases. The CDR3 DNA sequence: TGCGCCAGCAGCAGAGGGACAGCACCGATCTACGAGCAGTACTTC. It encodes CASSRGTAPIYEQYF. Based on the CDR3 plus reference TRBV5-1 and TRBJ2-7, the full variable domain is KAGVTQTPRYLIKTRGQQVTLSCSPISGHRSVSWYQQTPGQGLQFLFEYFSETQRNKGNFPGRFSGRQFSNSRSEMNVSTLELGDSALYLCASSRGTAPIYEQYFGPGTRLTVT.

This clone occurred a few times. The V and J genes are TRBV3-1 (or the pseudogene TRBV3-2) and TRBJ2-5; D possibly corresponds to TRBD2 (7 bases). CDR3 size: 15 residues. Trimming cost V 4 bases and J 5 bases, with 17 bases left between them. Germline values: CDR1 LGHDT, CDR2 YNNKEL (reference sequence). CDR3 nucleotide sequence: TGTGCCAGCAGCCTTGCGGGGGCCCCCCGGGAGACCCAGTACTTC. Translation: CASSLAGAPRETQYF.

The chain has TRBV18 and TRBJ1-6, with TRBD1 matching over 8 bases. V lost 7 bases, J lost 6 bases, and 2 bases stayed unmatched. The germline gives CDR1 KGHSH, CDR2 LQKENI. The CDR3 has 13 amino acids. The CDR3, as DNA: TGTGCCAGCTTACAGGGGGGTAATTCACCCCTCCACTTT. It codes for CASLQGGNSPLHF.

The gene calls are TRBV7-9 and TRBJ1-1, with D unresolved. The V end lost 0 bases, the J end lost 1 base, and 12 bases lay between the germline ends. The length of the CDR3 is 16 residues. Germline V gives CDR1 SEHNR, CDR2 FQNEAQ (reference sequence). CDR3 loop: CASSLAIVLGNTEAFF. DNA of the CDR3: TGTGCCAGCAGCTTAGCGATTGTCCTGGGGAACACTGAAGCTTTCTTT. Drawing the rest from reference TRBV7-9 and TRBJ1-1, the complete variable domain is DTGVSQNPRHKITKRGQNVTFRCDPISEHNRLYWYRQTLGQGPEFLTYFQNEAQLEKSRLLSDRFSAERPKGSFSTLEIQRTEQGDSAMYLCASSLAIVLGNTEAFFGQGTRLTVV.

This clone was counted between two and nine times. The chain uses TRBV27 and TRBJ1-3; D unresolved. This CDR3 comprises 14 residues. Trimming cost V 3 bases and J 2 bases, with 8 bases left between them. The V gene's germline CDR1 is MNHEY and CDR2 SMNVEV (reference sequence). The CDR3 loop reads CASSFGGTGNTIYF. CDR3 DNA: TGTGCCAGCAGTTTTGGTGGAACTGGAAACACCATATATTTT.

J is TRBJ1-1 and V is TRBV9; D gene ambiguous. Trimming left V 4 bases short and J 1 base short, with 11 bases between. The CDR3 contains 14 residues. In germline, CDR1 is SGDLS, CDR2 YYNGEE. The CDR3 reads CASSQAVGNTEAFF. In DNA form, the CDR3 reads TGTGCCAGCAGCCAAGCGGTGGGGAACACTGAAGCTTTCTTT.

The CDR3 bases are TGTGCCCAATCCTCCTCGCCGGGGGGTTCTGGAAACACCATATATTTT. This encodes CAQSSSPGGSGNTIYF. V gene TRBV30 combines with J gene TRBJ1-3, with D possibly being TRBD1 (5 bases). V lost 8 bases and J lost 1, with 21 bases in between. Per the germline V gene, CDR1 is GTSNPN and CDR2 is SVGIG (reference sequence). The CDR3 runs 16 residues.

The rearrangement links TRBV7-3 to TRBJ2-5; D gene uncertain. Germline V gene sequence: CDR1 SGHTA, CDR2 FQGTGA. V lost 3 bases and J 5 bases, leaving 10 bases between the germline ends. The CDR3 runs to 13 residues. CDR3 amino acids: CASSFDIVETQYF. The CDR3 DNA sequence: TGTGCCAGCAGCTTTGATATTGTGGAGACCCAGTACTTC.

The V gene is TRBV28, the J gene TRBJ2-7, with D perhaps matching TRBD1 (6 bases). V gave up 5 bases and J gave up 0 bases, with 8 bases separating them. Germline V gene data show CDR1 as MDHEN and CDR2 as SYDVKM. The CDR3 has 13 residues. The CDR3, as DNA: TGTGCCAGCAGTCCGGACAGCTCCTACGAGCAGTACTTC. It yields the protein CASSPDSSYEQYF.